Listed here are 12 T cell receptor beta chains from one sample, sequenced in a study of blood T cell repertoires in COVID-19. Sequenced by immunoSEQ multiplex PCR; TCRdb stores in-frame clones only, minus some. Here the sample spans about 240,000 clones, around 80% being singletons. Input material: peripheral blood. Every receptor here comes from a human donor in a cohort sampled during active COVID-19.

The gene calls are TRBV7-2 and TRBJ1-4, with 7 bases lining up with TRBD1. Germline-derived CDR1 and CDR2 are SGHTA and FQGNSA. The CDR3 is 14 amino acids. Losses at the gene ends were 4 bases for V and 7 bases for J; bases not matched to a gene: 6. The CDR3 is CASSYRQGGEKLFF. In DNA form, the CDR3 reads TGTGCCAGCAGCTATAGACAGGGAGGTGAAAAACTGTTTTTT.

The chain links TRBV9 to TRBJ2-2; tentative D call: TRBD2 (7 bases). CDR3 size: 16 residues. CDR1 is SGDLS and CDR2 is YYNGEE in the germline V gene. Trimming took off 3 bases at V and 6 bases at J, with 18 bases between the two ends. The CDR3 nucleotides are TGTGCCAGCAGCGCGAGATGGGGGGGCCTCCCCGGGGAGCTGTTTTTT. This gives the protein CASSARWGGLPGELFF. The whole variable domain, remainder taken from reference TRBV9 and TRBJ2-2, is DSGVTQTPKHLITATGQRVTLRCSPRSGDLSVYWYQQSLDQGLQFLIQYYNGEERAKGNILERFSAQQFPDLHSELNLSSLELGDSALYFCASSARWGGLPGELFFGEGSRLTVL.

This clone has a single count. This rearrangement joins TRBV9 to TRBJ2-3; a weak D match, TRBD2 (5 bases). The CDR3 covers 16 residues. Trimming stripped 0 bases from V and 0 bases from J, with 11 bases between. Germline V CDR1 and CDR2: SGDLS, YYNGEE. The CDR3 sequence: CASSVDASPSTDTQYF. The DNA of the CDR3 is TGTGCCAGCAGCGTAGATGCTAGCCCAAGCACAGATACGCAGTATTTT.

The chain recombines TRBV5-1 with TRBJ1-6; D might be TRBD1 (6 bases). Germline V gives CDR1 SGHRS, CDR2 YFSETQ. Trimming stripped 4 bases from V and 4 bases from J, with 9 bases between. This CDR3 comprises 14 residues. Written as DNA, the CDR3 is TGCGCCAGCAGCCCCCAGGGGTATAATTCACCCCTCCACTTT. This gives the protein CASSPQGYNSPLHF.

The rearrangement links TRBV6-5 to TRBJ1-6; D may be TRBD1 (5 bases). Trimming stripped 11 bases from V and 5 bases from J, with 13 bases between. The germline CDR1 and CDR2 sequences are MNHEY and SVGAGI. This CDR3 comprises 13 residues. The CDR3 DNA follows: TGTGCCGGTCAGACAGAGAATAATTCACCCCTCCACTTT. Protein product: CAGQTENNSPLHF.

The chain combines TRBV19 with TRBJ2-1; the match to TRBD2 covers 7 bases. This CDR3 has 12 amino acids. V dropped 6 bases and J dropped 5; count of bases not matched to a gene: 1. Germline assignment: CDR1 LNHDA and CDR2 SQIVND (reference sequence). CDR3 amino acids: CASRLANNEQFF. CDR3 in DNA: TGTGCCAGTAGACTAGCGAACAATGAGCAGTTCTTC.

This clone was seen just once. V gene TRBV19 combines with J gene TRBJ2-1, with 9 bases lining up with TRBD1. V trimming: 5 bases; J trimming: 10 bases; junction bases outside the gene matches: 3. This CDR3 region has 12 residues. CDR1 is LNHDA and CDR2 is SQIVND in the germline V gene (reference sequence). CDR3 coding DNA: TGTGCCAGTAGTTACGGACAGGGGGAGCAGTTCTTC. Translated: CASSYGQGEQFF.

The V gene is TRBV9, the J gene TRBJ2-7; TRBD1 aligns across 8 bases. With 0 bases clipped from V and 6 bases from J, the junction kept 11 bases outside the gene matches. The germline V gene encodes CDR1 SGDLS and CDR2 YYNGEE. The CDR3 spans 16 residues. CDR3 nucleotides: TGTGCCAGCAGCGTAGAGGACAGGGCTAAAGGAGGCGAGCAGTACTTC. It specifies CASSVEDRAKGGEQYF.

The rearrangement links TRBV7-6 to TRBJ1-3; 11 positions agree with TRBD1. CDR1 is SGHVS and CDR2 is FNYEAQ in the germline V gene. After removal of 2 bases from V and 6 bases from J, the junction contained 12 bases not matched to a gene. This CDR3 has 18 residues. The CDR3 here is CASSLRTRDRGTLNTIYF. The CDR3 coding sequence is TGTGCCAGCAGCTTAAGAACCCGGGACAGGGGGACCTTAAACACCATATATTTT.

CDR3 in DNA: TGTGCCAGCTCATCCCTTGGCTTGCAGGGGGCGGGTCAGCCCCAGCATTTT. It yields the protein CASSSLGLQGAGQPQHF. The chain is built from TRBV18 and TRBJ1-5, with 8 bases that match TRBD1. V shed 5 bases, J shed 6 bases, and the junction held 15 bases outside the gene matches. The CDR3 consists of 17 residues. Germline V gives CDR1 KGHSH, CDR2 LQKENI.

This chain's CDR3 is CASSQGTGGYEQYF. CDR3 sequence (DNA): TGTGCCAGCAGCCAAGGCACAGGGGGCTACGAGCAGTACTTC. The genes are TRBV3-1 (or the pseudogene TRBV3-2) and TRBJ2-7, with 8 bases aligning to TRBD1. V lost 1 base, J lost 3 bases, and 2 bases stayed unmatched. Germline V CDR1 and CDR2: LGHDT, YNNKEL (reference sequence). This CDR3 is 14 amino acids long.

Here the CDR3 reads CASSLAGDPQPQHF. The CDR3, as DNA: TGTGCCAGCAGCTTGGCAGGGGACCCCCAGCCCCAGCATTTT. J is TRBJ1-5 and V is TRBV5-4; a weak D match, TRBD1 (6 bases). The germline gives CDR1 SGHNT, CDR2 YYREEE (reference sequence). The CDR3 contains 14 residues. V lost 0 bases and J 7 bases, leaving 11 bases between the germline ends.